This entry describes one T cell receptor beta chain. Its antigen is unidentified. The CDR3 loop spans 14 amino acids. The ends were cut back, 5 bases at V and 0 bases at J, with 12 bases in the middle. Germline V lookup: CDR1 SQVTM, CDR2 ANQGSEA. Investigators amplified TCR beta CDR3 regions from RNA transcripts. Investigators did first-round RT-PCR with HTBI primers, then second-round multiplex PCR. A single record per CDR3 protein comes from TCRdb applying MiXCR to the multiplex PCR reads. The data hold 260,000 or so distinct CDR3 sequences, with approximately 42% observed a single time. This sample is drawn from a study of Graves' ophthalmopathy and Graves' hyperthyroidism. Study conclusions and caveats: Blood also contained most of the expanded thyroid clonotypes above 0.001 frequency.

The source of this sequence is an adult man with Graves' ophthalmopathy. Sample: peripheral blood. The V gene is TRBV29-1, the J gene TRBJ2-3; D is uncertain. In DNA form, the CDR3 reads TGCAGCGTTCCCGATCCAGTCAGCACAGATACGCAGTATTTT. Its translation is CSVPDPVSTDTQYF.